The T cell receptor beta chain under discussion was sequenced for a study of T cells in tuberculosis. Assay used: immunoSEQ multiplex PCR; TCRdb lists only in-frame clones, some missing. Of about 34,000 clones listed, approximately 93% are singletons. The CDR3 is made up of 15 amino acids. The V gene end was trimmed by 3 bases and the J gene end by 4 bases; junction bases not matched to a gene: 2. Germline loops: CDR1 SEHNR, CDR2 FQNEAQ (reference sequence). The sample holds a few counts of this clone. Specified time point: new active TB diagnosis, blood taken before or within 7 days of starting treatment. Tuberculosis was confirmed by positive sputum smear and/or M. tuberculosis culture. Unsorted cryopreserved PBMC were sequenced, averaging roughly 100,000 T cells per clinical donor.

This specimen was PBMCs, taken at tuberculosis diagnosis. The chain uses TRBV7-9 and TRBJ2-2; TRBD1 aligns across 10 bases. This TCR came from an adult with tuberculosis. CDR3: CASSLGTGVTGELFF. As DNA, the CDR3 is TGTGCCAGCAGCTTGGGGACAGGGGTCACCGGGGAGCTGTTTTTT.